This TCR beta chain was profiled in a study of blood T cell repertoires in COVID-19. Study details: PBMCs, B-cell-depleted T cells, or T cells provided the cDNA or gDNA that made up the material.

CDR1 is LGHNA and CDR2 is YNFKEQ in the germline V gene. Trimming cost V 4 bases and J 2 bases, with 3 bases left between them. The CDR3 runs to 13 residues. Clones were read by immunoSEQ multiplex PCR, and TCRdb kept only the in-frame ones, dropping some. The table includes roughly 240,000 clones, 85% detected once. The chain has TRBV4-2 and TRBJ2-6; D call uncertain. This receptor was identified in a woman in her 50s with acute COVID-19. Sequenced material: PBMCs or T cells enriched from blood (not recorded which). The CDR3 DNA is TGTGCCAGCAGCCCTACTGGGGCCAACGTCCTGACTTTC. Translated, it gives CASSPTGANVLTF.